This TCR beta chain was identified in a study of T cell responses to AZD1222 COVID-19 vaccine. Whole-study context: Pooling of second doses given at about 4 or about 12 weeks was done.

Assay used: immunoSEQ multiplex PCR; TCRdb lists only in-frame clones, some missing. The data contain about 120,000 clones, 75% to 90% of them singletons. V was cut by 1 base and J by 2 bases, with 18 bases left in between. Germline V gene lookup returns CDR1 SGHTA and CDR2 FQGNSA. The CDR3 sequence is 18 residues long. The source was peripheral blood, collected on day 0 of AZD1222 vaccination. This clonotype was obtained from an adult in good health. The rearrangement joins TRBV7-2 to TRBJ1-5; no clear D. CDR3: CASSLGWGRRGGNQPQHF. CDR3 DNA: TGTGCCAGCAGCTTAGGGTGGGGAAGGCGGGGAGGCAATCAGCCCCAGCATTTT.